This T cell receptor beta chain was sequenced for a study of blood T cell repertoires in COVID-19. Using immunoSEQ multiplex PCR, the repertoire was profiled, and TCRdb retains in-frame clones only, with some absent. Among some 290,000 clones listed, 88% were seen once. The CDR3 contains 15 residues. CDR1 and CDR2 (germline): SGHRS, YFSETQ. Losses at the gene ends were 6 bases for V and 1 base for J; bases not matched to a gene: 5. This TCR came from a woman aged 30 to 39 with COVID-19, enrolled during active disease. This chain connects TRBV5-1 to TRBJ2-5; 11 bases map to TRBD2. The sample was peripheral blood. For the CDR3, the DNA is TGCGCCAGCATCCCGACTAGCGGGGTCCAAGAGACCCAGTACTTC. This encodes CASIPTSGVQETQYF. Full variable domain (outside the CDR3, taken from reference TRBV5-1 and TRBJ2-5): KAGVTQTPRYLIKTRGQQVTLSCSPISGHRSVSWYQQTPGQGLQFLFEYFSETQRNKGNFPGRFSGRQFSNSRSEMNVSTLELGDSALYLCASIPTSGVQETQYFGPGTRLLVL.